The source of this T cell receptor beta chain is a study of T-cell memory formation after mild COVID-19. Study observations and caveats: Clones that shrank (day 15 to 85) were balanced CD4/CD8, whereas later expanders leaned CD4+.

A remark on this clonotype: Its antigen is still unknown.

The CDR3 spans 14 residues. V lost 6 bases to trimming and J lost 1 base, with 12 bases between them. TCRdb re-analysed the 5' RACE reads in MiXCR, keeping a single row per CDR3 protein. In the table there are around 530,000 distinct CDR3 sequences, roughly 21% of which are singletons. The sequence was obtained from an adult woman who had mild COVID-19 (a few samples of this study predate the infection). Cell type and time point are not known. The source material was PBMCs or a T cell subset sorted from them (not recorded which). The V call is TRBV12-3 or TRBV12-4, the J call TRBJ1-1; D possibly corresponds to TRBD1 (5 bases). In nucleotides, the CDR3 is TGTGCCAGCAGCGCCCAGGGTTGGAACACTGAAGCTTTCTTT. Translation: CASSAQGWNTEAFF.